This is a list of T cell receptor beta chains from one sample in a study of cytotoxic CD8 clonotypes in ibrutinib-treated CLL. Sequenced by immunoSEQ multiplex PCR; TCRdb stores in-frame clones only, minus some. Of approximately 160,000 clones listed, approximately 90% were seen once; the top ten hold roughly 3%. Source: PBMCs, taken at disease progression, from a patient treated with ibrutinib. The receptor source for this set is a human donor with chronic lymphocytic leukemia. The CDR3 runs from the conserved cysteine through the conserved F or W. D genes are given only for firm matches. Clone size, where shown, is once, few, many, or a class for clones that have expanded.

>TRBV28|-|TRBJ1-2|-
CASTQQALGYGYTF
TGTGCCAGCACCCAGCAGGCCCTCGGGTATGGCTACACCTTC
>TRBV7-9|-|TRBJ2-7|TRBD2
CASSLVLAGVYEQYF
TGTGCCAGCAGCTTAGTACTAGCGGGAGTGTACGAGCAGTACTTC
>TRBV5-1|-|TRBJ2-7|TRBD1
CASSLGVLGQRNSEQYF
TGCGCCAGCAGCTTGGGAGTTCTGGGACAGAGAAACTCCGAGCAGTACTTC
>TRBV6-6|-|TRBJ2-3|-
CASSYSRLDADTQYF
TGTGCCAGCAGTTACTCAAGACTAGATGCAGATACGCAGTATTTT
>TRBV19|-|TRBJ1-5|TRBD1
CASSIGQVDQPQHF
TGTGCCAGTAGTATCGGACAGGTAGATCAGCCCCAGCATTTT
>TRBV12-2|-|TRBJ2-7|-
CASRFYEQYF
TGTGCAAGTCGCTTCTACGAGCAGTACTTC
>TRBV9|-|TRBJ2-1|-
CASSRTPRLGDSYNEQFF
TGTGCCAGCAGCAGGACACCCCGCCTCGGGGATTCCTACAATGAGCAGTTCTTC
>TRBV15|-|TRBJ1-2|-
CATSRMAGGGRDYGYTF
TGTGCCACCAGCAGAATGGCCGGCGGGGGCAGGGACTATGGCTACACCTTC
>TRBV10-3|-|TRBJ2-1|-
CAIRSDDGLGLYNEQFF
TGTGCCATCAGAAGTGATGATGGGCTAGGCCTTTACAATGAGCAGTTCTTC
>TRBV11-3|-|TRBJ2-1|TRBD2
CASSLVGGKQFF
TGTGCCAGCAGCTTAGTGGGGGGGAAGCAGTTCTTC
>TRBV10-2|many|TRBJ1-3|-
CASEPESGNTIYF
TGCGCCAGCGAACCGGAGTCTGGAAACACCATATATTTT
>TRBV7-3|once|TRBJ1-2|TRBD1
CASSSDRGLDGYTF
TGTGCCAGCAGCTCCGACAGGGGGCTAGATGGCTACACCTTC
>TRBV27|-|TRBJ1-5|-
CASSFGAYQPQHF
TGTGCCAGCAGTTTCGGTGCGTATCAGCCCCAGCATTTT
>TRBV4-1|-|TRBJ1-1|TRBD1
CASSRYTGDTEAFF
TGCGCCAGCAGCCGCTATACAGGGGACACTGAAGCTTTCTTT
>TRBV5-5|few|TRBJ1-2|-
CATGRGYGYTF
TGTGCTACGGGACGAGGCTATGGCTACACCTTC
>TRBV19|-|TRBJ2-1|TRBD2
CASTPSGTLSNEQFF
TGTGCCAGTACCCCTAGCGGGACCCTCTCCAATGAGCAGTTCTTC
>TRBV5-1|-|TRBJ2-3|TRBD2
CASSLQAGGSTDTQYF
TGCGCCAGCAGCTTACAAGCGGGAGGGAGCACAGATACGCAGTATTTT
>TRBV27|-|TRBJ1-1|-
CASSPGPPTTSMNTEAFF
TGTGCCAGCAGTCCCGGACCCCCCACAACTTCCATGAACACTGAAGCTTTCTTT
>TRBV5-4|-|TRBJ2-1|TRBD1
CASSLAMGQGNEQFF
TGTGCCAGCAGCTTGGCGATGGGACAGGGTAATGAGCAGTTCTTC
>TRBV11-3|once|TRBJ2-7|-
CASSFQTAYEQYF
TGTGCCAGCAGCTTTCAGACCGCTTACGAGCAGTACTTC
>TRBV2|-|TRBJ1-2|-
CASSARTAVDSYGYTF
TGTGCCAGCAGCGCCAGGACAGCAGTAGACAGCTATGGCTACACCTTC
>TRBV7-9|once|TRBJ1-2|-
CASSDLGGGYGYTF
TGTGCCAGCAGCGACCTAGGGGGTGGGTATGGCTACACCTTC
>TRBV6-5|-|TRBJ2-7|-
CASSYSRISYEQYF
TGTGCCAGCAGTTACTCGAGGATATCCTACGAGCAGTACTTC
>TRBV5-6|-|TRBJ2-5|TRBD1
CASSIGQGRQETQYF
TGTGCCAGCAGCATAGGACAGGGGAGACAAGAGACCCAGTACTTC
>TRBV11-3|-|TRBJ1-3|-
CASSLHFSRVGNTIYF
TGTGCCAGCAGCCTGCACTTCTCCAGGGTCGGAAACACCATATATTTT
>TRBV20-1|-|TRBJ2-1|-
CSATSYNEQFF
TGCAGTGCTACCTCCTACAATGAGCAGTTCTTC
>TRBV5-1|-|TRBJ1-1|-
CASTNGDGGTEAFF
TGCGCCAGCACCAACGGAGATGGCGGGACTGAAGCTTTCTTT
>TRBV5-4|-|TRBJ1-2|-
CASSLWGHPNYGYTF
TGTGCCAGCAGCTTGTGGGGACACCCGAACTATGGCTACACCTTC
>TRBV7-2|-|TRBJ1-2|-
CASSLRAANYGYTF
TGTGCCAGCAGTCTCCGTGCAGCTAACTATGGCTACACCTTC
>TRBV11-1|-|TRBJ2-3|TRBD2
CASGDLAGGYTDTQYF
TGTGCCAGCGGAGACCTAGCGGGAGGGTACACAGATACGCAGTATTTT
>TRBV27|-|TRBJ2-7|TRBD1
CASSLYRGQGKYF
TGTGCCAGCAGCCTCTATCGGGGACAGGGAAAGTACTTC
>TRBV7-9|-|TRBJ1-3|-
CASNALGTGNTIYF
TGTGCCAGCAACGCCCTAGGGACTGGAAACACCATATATTTT
>TRBV6-6|once|TRBJ1-1|-
CASSYVGLAEAFF
TGTGCCAGCAGTTATGTAGGGTTAGCTGAAGCTTTCTTT
>TRBV6-5|-|TRBJ2-7|-
CASSSSGPYEQYF
TGTGCCAGCAGTTCCTCCGGGCCATACGAGCAGTACTTC
>TRBV5-1|-|TRBJ2-7|TRBD1
CASSGTAYEQYF
TGCGCCAGCAGCGGGACAGCTTACGAGCAGTACTTC
>TRBV11-3|-|TRBJ1-1|-
CASSLHHTEAFF
TGTGCCAGCAGCTTACATCACACTGAAGCTTTCTTT
>TRBV5-1|-|TRBJ1-4|-
CASRRGVGATNEKLFF
TGCGCCAGCAGGCGGGGTGTGGGTGCAACTAATGAAAAACTGTTTTTT
>TRBV4-3|-|TRBJ1-5|-
CASSQDATERNQPQHF
TGCGCCAGCAGCCAAGATGCGACAGAGAGGAATCAGCCCCAGCATTTT
>TRBV7-7|-|TRBJ2-2|-
CASSESRSGELFF
TGTGCTAGCAGCGAAAGCAGGTCCGGGGAGCTGTTTTTT
>TRBV6-5|-|TRBJ2-1|-
CASRTNNEQFF
TGTGCCAGCAGGACAAACAATGAGCAGTTCTTC
>TRBV6-5|-|TRBJ2-3|-
CASSDRWSTDTQYF
TGTGCCAGCAGTGATCGGTGGAGCACAGATACGCAGTATTTT
>TRBV20-1|many|TRBJ2-4|-
CSAREDTIQYF
TGCAGTGCTAGAGAGGATACAATTCAGTACTTC
>TRBV10-3|-|TRBJ2-1|-
CAISNRGGNNEQFF
TGTGCCATCAGTAACAGGGGAGGGAACAATGAGCAGTTCTTC
>TRBV2|-|TRBJ1-1|TRBD1
CASSETGALRITEAFF
TGTGCCAGCAGTGAAACAGGGGCTCTAAGGATCACTGAAGCTTTCTTT
>TRBV6-5|-|TRBJ1-2|TRBD1
CASSSPTGQAHGYTF
TGTGCCAGCAGTTCCCCCACCGGACAGGCGCATGGCTACACCTTC
>TRBV5-1|-|TRBJ1-3|-
CASSPKDSSGNTIYF
TGCGCCAGCAGCCCTAAGGACAGCTCTGGAAACACCATATATTTT
>TRBV6-6|-|TRBJ2-5|-
CASSYDGSQETQYF
TGTGCCAGCAGTTACGACGGATCCCAAGAGACCCAGTACTTC